The T cell receptor (beta chain) described here comes from a study of T cells in Graves' hyperthyroidism and ophthalmopathy (dated by TCRdb to the late 2010s). Regarding the study in general: Peripheral blood was sampled at the time of initial diagnosis, prior to any treatment. In several Graves' hyperthyroidism patients, the study also compared T-cell repertoires from thyroid tissue with T-cell repertoires from blood. Once sampling was done, hyperthyroidism patients were given methimazole at a starting dose of 30 mg daily, whereas ophthalmopathy patients were given high-dose intravenous methylprednisolone. Prospective prediction of ophthalmopathy was tested in an independent validation cohort of 18 to 20 hyperthyroidism patients and 17 patients who later progressed to ophthalmopathy. The approximately 97 discovery patients were randomly divided into training and test sets at a 7:3 ratio. TCR Vbeta CDR3 sequencing of fewer than 150 peripheral blood samples (around 45 ophthalmopathy, over 70 hyperthyroidism and approximately 17 progressor patients) is reported in the paper. TCR V-J signatures able to tell the groups apart were searched for in a discovery cohort of around 95 patients, of whom 43 had Graves' ophthalmopathy and roughly 58 had stable Graves' hyperthyroidism. What the research found in general, with its limitations: Most expanded thyroid clonotypes (frequency above 0.001) were also detected in blood, a finding suggesting that blood repertoires may reflect thyroid immune responses. Sample size was not statistically predetermined, and investigators were not blinded to group allocation. In validation, progression to ophthalmopathy was predicted by the model with 70.59% sensitivity and 72.22% specificity, a median of approximately 6.5 months before onset. A 13 V-J signature model separated ophthalmopathy from stable hyperthyroidism, with 87.88% sensitivity and around 84% specificity in cross-validation and 80%/75% in testing.

The CDR3, cysteine through phenylalanine, is 16 amino acids long. Kept here is only the CDR3 DNA, which spans 48 bases and is read in frame from base 1. CDR1 is given as MNHNS and CDR2 as SASEGT, both from the germline V gene. Trimming takes 6 bases from V and 1 base from J, and the germline ends sit 16 bases apart. This clonotype was seen ten or more times. Its antigen is not yet known. Base qualities were left out, and no much larger clone turns up one base away. Moderately to severely active disease, a Clinical Activity Score of at least 3, a NOSPECS grade of at least 4, and a duration under 3 months were present in ophthalmopathy patients. The study excluded patients with uncontrolled infections, other autoimmune diseases, pregnancy or lactation. Diagnoses were established on the basis of clinical symptoms, serum thyroxine and TRAb, thyroid ultrasound, and orbital computed tomography. PBMCs were separated from roughly 10 ml of fresh peripheral blood using Ficoll-Paque density gradient centrifugation. Trizol reagent was used to extract total RNA, and RNA quality was then checked on an Agilent 2100 Bioanalyzer.

The TCR beta CDR3 regions were amplified from RNA transcripts. A first-round RT-PCR of the TCR CDR3 used the HTBI primer set with the Qiagen OneStep RT-PCR kit. The libraries were constructed in a second round of multiplex PCR and then size-selected and purified. Paired-end sequencing of the libraries was performed with 100 bp reads on an Illumina HiSeq2000. On the study's bioinformatics: Raw data were processed with SOAPnuke, discarding reads with adapters, uncalled bases, mean Phred below 15, or no exact constant-primer or identifier match. COPE v1.2.5 was used to merge the high-quality paired reads, and each unique nucleotide sequence was defined as a clonotype. MiTCR v1.1 was used to align clonotypes to the IMGT TRBV, TRBD and TRBJ reference segments. Only V-J combinations with frequency above 0.0001, covering about 99% of repertoires, were analysed. The TCS score was defined as F50 (clonal expansion) divided by E x V (chaos), with BLOSUM62-based TCRdist calculated between CDR3 peptides within each V-J. Welch's t-statistics and random forest reduced fewer than 600 V-J features to 13, which were used in a naive Bayes classifier (R e1071). TCRdb cleaned the public reads at Q25 with fastp, built clones with MiXCR and kept in-frame beta chains. Rows with one shared CDR3 protein collapse into an entry with the most common genes and DNA. TCRdb assigned the V and J calls; the authors' analysis was not used. In all, the sample holds about 600,000 distinct CDR3 sequences, and 16% of those were seen once. 2.5% to 4% of the sample lies in the top ten.

This clonotype was obtained from a middle-aged woman with Graves' ophthalmopathy. The chain uses TRBV6-1 and TRBJ2-1, with a weak D call of TRBD2 (7 bases match). The sample taken for sequencing was blood. The CDR3 in this case is CASRAGATSSYNEQFF. The DNA sequence is as follows: TGTGCCAGCAGGGCGGGGGCTACCTCTTCCTACAATGAGCAGTTCTTC.